Listed below are T cell receptor beta chains from one sample, sequenced in a study of blood T cell repertoires in COVID-19. Repertoires were generated with immunoSEQ multiplex PCR, while TCRdb's copy carries only in-frame clones and drops some. The sample contains under 200,000 clones, around 86% of which appear only once. Sequences were obtained from peripheral blood. The receptors derive from a man between 65 and 79 years old with acute or convalescent COVID-19. Both conserved end residues are part of each CDR3. D genes are given only for firm matches. Where a row states a size, it is once, few, many or the class of an expanded clone; other rows omit it.

D,V,J,size,CDR3,DNA
-,TRBV20-1,TRBJ2-1,-,CSARQFYEQFF,TGCAGTGCTAGACAGTTTTATGAGCAGTTCTTC
TRBD1,TRBV6-5,TRBJ1-5,-,CASSMGQYGNQPQHF,TGTGCCAGCAGTATGGGACAGTATGGTAATCAGCCCCAGCATTTT
TRBD1,TRBV3-1/TRBV3-2,TRBJ2-5,-,CASSLWDRGSETQYF,TGTGCCAGCAGCCTTTGGGACAGGGGATCGGAGACCCAGTACTTC
TRBD2,TRBV2,TRBJ2-1,-,CARETSGNPSPSIYNEQFF,TGTGCCAGGGAGACTAGCGGGAACCCATCCCCCTCAATCTACAATGAGCAGTTCTTC
TRBD2,TRBV6-6,TRBJ2-1,-,CASSSGRAAAYNEQFF,TGTGCCAGCAGTAGCGGGAGGGCCGCGGCCTACAATGAGCAGTTCTTC
-,TRBV2,TRBJ1-4,-,CASSERGGTNEKLFF,TGTGCCAGCAGTGAAAGGGGCGGTACTAATGAAAAACTGTTTTTT
TRBD1,TRBV6-6,TRBJ1-4,-,CASSLGTGADFNEKLFF,TGTGCCAGCAGTCTAGGGACAGGGGCTGACTTTAATGAAAAACTGTTTTTT
-,TRBV27,TRBJ1-2,-,CASRPGHSSSYGYTF,TGTGCCAGCAGACCAGGACACTCCTCCTCCTATGGCTACACCTTC
TRBD1,TRBV7-3,TRBJ2-3,-,CASSLGQMNTQYF,TGTGCCAGCAGCTTGGGACAGATGAATACGCAGTATTTT
-,TRBV6-6,TRBJ2-7,-,CASSIGGGTTYEQYF,TGTGCCAGCAGCATAGGGGGGGGCACAACCTACGAGCAGTACTTC
TRBD2,TRBV2,TRBJ2-5,once,CASHGLEWATQETQYF,TGTGCCAGCCATGGACTAGAGTGGGCGACCCAAGAGACCCAGTACTTC
-,TRBV19,TRBJ2-2,-,CASSIIRSSGGVGELFF,TGTGCCAGTAGTATAATCCGATCATCAGGAGGAGTAGGGGAGCTGTTTTTT
-,TRBV7-9,TRBJ2-7,-,CASSLAAGRSGEQYF,TGTGCCAGCAGCTTAGCGGCAGGCAGAAGCGGAGAGCAGTACTTC
-,TRBV29-1,TRBJ2-1,-,CSVGVTYNEQFF,TGCAGCGTCGGGGTCACCTACAATGAGCAGTTCTTC
-,TRBV24-1,TRBJ2-7,few,CATSGGARPYEQYF,TGTGCCACCAGTGGAGGAGCGCGGCCCTACGAGCAGTACTTC
-,TRBV5-1,TRBJ1-6,-,CASSHDNSPLHF,TGCGCCAGCAGCCATGATAATTCACCCCTCCACTTT
-,TRBV27,TRBJ1-1,-,CASSARRGLTTEAFF,TGTGCCAGCAGTGCCCGGCGGGGTCTAACCACTGAAGCTTTCTTT
-,TRBV11-2,TRBJ1-2,-,CASSLDGTAGYTF,TGTGCCAGCAGCTTAGACGGGACTGCCGGCTACACCTTC
-,TRBV4-1,TRBJ1-5,-,CASSQEGRVQPQHF,TGCGCCAGCAGCCAGGAGGGTAGAGTTCAGCCCCAGCATTTT
-,TRBV19,TRBJ1-2,-,CASSIPGQRKGYTF,TGTGCCAGTAGTATTCCTGGACAGCGGAAAGGCTACACCTTC
-,TRBV3-1/TRBV3-2,TRBJ1-3,-,CASSHGGGGDTIYF,TGTGCCAGCAGCCACGGGGGAGGCGGGGACACCATATATTTT
TRBD1,TRBV7-8,TRBJ1-1,-,CASSLVAGGEAFF,TGTGCCAGCAGCTTAGTAGCAGGGGGTGAAGCTTTCTTT
TRBD1,TRBV18,TRBJ2-3,-,CASSPRTGGSTDTQYF,TGTGCCAGCTCACCCCGGACAGGGGGCAGCACAGATACGCAGTATTTT
TRBD1,TRBV5-1,TRBJ2-7,-,CASSPGTGEAGEQYF,TGCGCCAGCAGCCCCGGGACAGGAGAGGCCGGCGAGCAGTACTTC
-,TRBV15,TRBJ1-2,-,CATSRDPGGGYGYTF,TGTGCCACCAGCAGAGATCCGGGAGGTGGCTATGGCTACACCTTC
TRBD1,TRBV7-2,TRBJ1-1,-,CASSFREGQGGAFF,TGTGCCAGCAGCTTCCGGGAGGGACAGGGGGGAGCTTTCTTT
-,TRBV30,TRBJ1-6,-,CAWGRAYNSPLHF,TGTGCCTGGGGCAGGGCGTATAATTCACCCCTCCACTTT
-,TRBV6-2/TRBV6-3,TRBJ1-6,few,CASSTQGAAGSPLHF,TGTGCCAGCAGCACTCAGGGTGCGGCAGGTTCACCCCTCCACTTT
-,TRBV2,TRBJ2-7,-,CASRRIETGYEQYF,TGTGCCAGCAGACGCATCGAGACGGGCTACGAGCAGTACTTC
-,TRBV29-1,TRBJ2-1,-,CSVKTTGGYSSGRFNEQFF,TGCAGCGTTAAAACGACAGGGGGCTATTCTAGCGGGAGATTTAATGAGCAGTTCTTC
TRBD2,TRBV10-1,TRBJ2-2,few,CASSSEREKNTGELFF,TGCGCCAGCAGTTCAGAGCGGGAGAAGAACACCGGGGAGCTGTTTTTT